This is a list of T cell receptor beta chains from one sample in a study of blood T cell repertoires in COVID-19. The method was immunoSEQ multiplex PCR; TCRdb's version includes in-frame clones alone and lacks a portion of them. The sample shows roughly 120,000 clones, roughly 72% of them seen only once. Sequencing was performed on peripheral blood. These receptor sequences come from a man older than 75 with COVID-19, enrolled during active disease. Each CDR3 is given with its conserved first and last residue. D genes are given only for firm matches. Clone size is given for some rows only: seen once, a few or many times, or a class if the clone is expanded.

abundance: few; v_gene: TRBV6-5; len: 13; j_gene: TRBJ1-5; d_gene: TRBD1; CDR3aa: CASSGTGNQPQHF; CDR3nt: TGTGCCAGCAGCGGGACAGGCAATCAGCCCCAGCATTTT
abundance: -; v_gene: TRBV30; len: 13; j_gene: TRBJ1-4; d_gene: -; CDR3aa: CAWKPAGAAKLFF; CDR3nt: TGTGCCTGGAAACCCGCGGGGGCGGCAAAACTGTTTTTT
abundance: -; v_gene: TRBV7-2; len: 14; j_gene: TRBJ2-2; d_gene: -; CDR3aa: CAIPRWGRTGELFF; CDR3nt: TGTGCCATCCCACGCTGGGGCAGGACCGGGGAGCTGTTTTTT
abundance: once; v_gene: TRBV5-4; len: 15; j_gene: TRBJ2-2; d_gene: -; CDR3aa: CASSSESGNTGELFF; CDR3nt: TGTGCCAGCAGCTCTGAAAGCGGGAACACCGGGGAGCTGTTTTTT
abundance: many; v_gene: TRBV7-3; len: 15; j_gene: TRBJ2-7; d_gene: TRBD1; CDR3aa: CASSAGTGEGYEQYF; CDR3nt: TGTGCCAGCAGCGCGGGGACAGGGGAGGGGTACGAGCAGTACTTC
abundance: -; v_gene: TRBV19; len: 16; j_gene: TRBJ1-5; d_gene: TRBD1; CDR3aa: CASSTTGGGGNQPQHF; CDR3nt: TGTGCCAGTAGTACAACAGGGGGCGGGGGCAATCAGCCCCAGCATTTT
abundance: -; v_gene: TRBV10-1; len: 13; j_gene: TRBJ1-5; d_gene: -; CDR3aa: CASSVYSNQPQHF; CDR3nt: TGCGCCAGCAGTGTCTATAGCAATCAGCCCCAGCATTTT
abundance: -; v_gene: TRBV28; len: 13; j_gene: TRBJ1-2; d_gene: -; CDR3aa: CASSLLGSYGYTF; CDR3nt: TGTGCCAGCAGTTTATTGGGGAGCTATGGCTACACCTTC
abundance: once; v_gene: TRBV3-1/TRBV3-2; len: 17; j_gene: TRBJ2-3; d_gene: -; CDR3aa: CASSLPGRHRGGDAQYF; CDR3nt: TGTGCCAGCAGCCTGCCTGGGAGGCACAGGGGTGGTGATGCGCAGTATTTT
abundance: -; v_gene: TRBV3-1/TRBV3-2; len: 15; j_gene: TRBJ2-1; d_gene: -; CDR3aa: CASSRGPNSYNEQFF; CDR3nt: TGTGCCAGCAGCCGGGGCCCCAACTCCTACAATGAGCAGTTCTTC
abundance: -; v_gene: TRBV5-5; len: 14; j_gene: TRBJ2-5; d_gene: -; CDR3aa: CASSLGRVEETQYF; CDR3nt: TGTGCCAGCAGCTTGGGGAGGGTTGAAGAGACCCAGTACTTC
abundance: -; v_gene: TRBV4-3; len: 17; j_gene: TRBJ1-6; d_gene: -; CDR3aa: CASSQTFWAGDNSPLHF; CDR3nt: TGCGCCAGCAGCCAAACATTTTGGGCGGGTGACAATTCACCCCTCCACTTT
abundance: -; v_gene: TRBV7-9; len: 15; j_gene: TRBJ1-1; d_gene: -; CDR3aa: CASSWLIGGNTEAFF; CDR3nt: TGTGCCAGCAGCTGGTTAATAGGGGGGAACACTGAAGCTTTCTTT
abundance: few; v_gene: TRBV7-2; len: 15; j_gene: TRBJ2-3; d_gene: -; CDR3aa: CASSLASGGTDTQYF; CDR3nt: TGTGCCAGCAGCTTGGCCAGCGGAGGCACAGATACGCAGTATTTT
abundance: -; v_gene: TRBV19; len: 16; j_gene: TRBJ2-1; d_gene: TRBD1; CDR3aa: CASSKPGTGIVNEQFF; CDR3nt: TGTGCCAGTAGCAAACCCGGGACAGGGATCGTCAATGAGCAGTTCTTC
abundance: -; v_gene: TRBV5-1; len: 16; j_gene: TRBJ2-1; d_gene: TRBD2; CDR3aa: CASSTPTSGGGNEQFF; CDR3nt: TGCGCCAGCAGCACCCCGACTAGCGGAGGGGGCAATGAGCAGTTCTTC
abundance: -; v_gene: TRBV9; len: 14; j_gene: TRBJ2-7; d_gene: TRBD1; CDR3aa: CASSLGQGHYEQYF; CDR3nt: TGTGCCAGCAGCCTAGGACAGGGGCACTACGAGCAGTACTTC
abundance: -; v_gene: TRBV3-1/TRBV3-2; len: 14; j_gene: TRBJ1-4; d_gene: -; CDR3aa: CASSRGRTNEKLFF; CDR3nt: TGTGCCAGCAGCCGCGGAAGAACTAATGAAAAACTGTTTTTT
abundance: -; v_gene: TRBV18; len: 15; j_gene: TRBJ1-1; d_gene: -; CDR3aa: CASSSDILGNTEAFF; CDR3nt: TGTGCCAGCTCATCGGACATCCTGGGGAACACTGAAGCTTTCTTT
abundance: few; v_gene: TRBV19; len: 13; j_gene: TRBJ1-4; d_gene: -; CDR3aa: CASSSGADEKLFF; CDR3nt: TGTGCCAGTAGTTCAGGGGCCGATGAAAAACTGTTTTTT
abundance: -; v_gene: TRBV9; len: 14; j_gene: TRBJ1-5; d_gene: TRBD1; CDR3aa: CASSVGQGNQPQHF; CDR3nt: TGTGCCAGCAGCGTGGGACAGGGGAATCAGCCCCAGCATTTT
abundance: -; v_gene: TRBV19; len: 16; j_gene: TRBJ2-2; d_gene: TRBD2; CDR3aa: CASRFTSGSGTGELFF; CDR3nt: TGTGCCAGTAGATTCACTAGCGGGAGCGGCACCGGGGAGCTGTTTTTT
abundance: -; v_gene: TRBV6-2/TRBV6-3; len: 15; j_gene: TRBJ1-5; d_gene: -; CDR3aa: CASSYGGFGNQPQHF; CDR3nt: TGTGCCAGCAGTTACGGGGGGTTTGGCAATCAGCCCCAGCATTTT
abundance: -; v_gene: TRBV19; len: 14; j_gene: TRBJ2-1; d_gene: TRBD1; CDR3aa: CASSTDREYNEQFF; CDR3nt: TGTGCCAGTAGTACCGACAGGGAGTACAATGAGCAGTTCTTC
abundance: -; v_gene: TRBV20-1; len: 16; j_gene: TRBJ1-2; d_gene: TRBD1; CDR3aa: CSASPGQGQSEDGYTF; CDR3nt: TGCAGTGCTAGTCCGGGACAGGGACAATCAGAAGATGGCTACACCTTC
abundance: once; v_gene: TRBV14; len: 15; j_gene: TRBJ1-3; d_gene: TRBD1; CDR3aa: CASSQVAGGRNTIYF; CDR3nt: TGTGCCAGCAGCCAAGTTGCAGGGGGACGAAACACCATATATTTT
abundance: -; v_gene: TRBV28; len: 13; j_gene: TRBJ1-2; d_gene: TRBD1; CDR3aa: CASDRTGSDGYTF; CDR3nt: TGTGCCAGCGATAGGACAGGGTCGGATGGCTACACCTTC
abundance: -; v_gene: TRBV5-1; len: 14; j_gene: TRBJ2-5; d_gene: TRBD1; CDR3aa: CASSASTGSETQYF; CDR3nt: TGCGCCAGCAGCGCCTCGACAGGGTCGGAGACCCAGTACTTC
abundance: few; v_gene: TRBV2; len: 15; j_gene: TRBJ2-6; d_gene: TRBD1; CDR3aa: CASSGDSSGANVLTF; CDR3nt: TGTGCCAGCAGCGGGGACAGCTCTGGGGCCAACGTCCTGACTTTC
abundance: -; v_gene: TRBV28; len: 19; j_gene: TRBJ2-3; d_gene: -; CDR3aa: CASSLVGSGTPHETDTQYF; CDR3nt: TGTGCCAGCAGTTTAGTAGGTAGCGGAACTCCTCATGAAACAGATACGCAGTATTTT
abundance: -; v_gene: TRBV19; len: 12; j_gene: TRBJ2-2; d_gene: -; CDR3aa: CASSRDTGELFF; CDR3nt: TGTGCCAGTAGTCGGGACACCGGGGAGCTGTTTTTT
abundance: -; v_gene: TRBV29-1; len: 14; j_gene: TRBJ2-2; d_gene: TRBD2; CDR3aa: CSVIAGLATGELFF; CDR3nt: TGCAGCGTAATAGCGGGCCTGGCCACCGGGGAGCTGTTTTTT
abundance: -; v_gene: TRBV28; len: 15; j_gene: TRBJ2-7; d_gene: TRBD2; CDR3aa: CASSLSSGRLSEQYF; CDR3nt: TGTGCCAGCAGTTTATCTAGCGGGAGGCTCAGCGAGCAGTACTTC
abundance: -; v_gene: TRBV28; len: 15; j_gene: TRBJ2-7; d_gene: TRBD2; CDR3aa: CASSPWGAGGGEQYF; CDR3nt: TGTGCCAGCAGTCCCTGGGGAGCGGGAGGAGGCGAGCAGTACTTC
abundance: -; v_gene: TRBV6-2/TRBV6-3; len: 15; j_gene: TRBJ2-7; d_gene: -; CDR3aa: CASSYSGGSSYEQYF; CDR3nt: TGTGCCAGCAGTTACTCGGGGGGTAGCTCCTACGAGCAGTACTTC
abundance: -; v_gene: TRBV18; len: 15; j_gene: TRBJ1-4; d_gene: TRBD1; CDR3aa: CASSLMTGSDEKLFF; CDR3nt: TGTGCCAGCTCACTCATGACAGGGAGTGATGAAAAACTGTTTTTT
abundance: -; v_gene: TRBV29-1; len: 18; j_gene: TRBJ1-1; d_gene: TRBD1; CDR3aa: CSVGLTGVGRDSISGAFF; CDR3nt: TGCAGCGTTGGACTGACAGGGGTTGGGCGAGATTCCATAAGCGGAGCTTTCTTT
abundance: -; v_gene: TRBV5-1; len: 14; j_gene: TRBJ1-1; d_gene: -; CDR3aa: CASSLEEGYTEAFF; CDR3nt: TGCGCCAGCAGCTTGGAGGAGGGGTACACTGAAGCTTTCTTT
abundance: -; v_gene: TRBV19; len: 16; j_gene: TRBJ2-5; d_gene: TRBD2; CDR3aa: CASSIFASGSLETQYF; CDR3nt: TGTGCCAGTAGTATATTCGCTAGCGGGAGCTTAGAGACCCAGTACTTC